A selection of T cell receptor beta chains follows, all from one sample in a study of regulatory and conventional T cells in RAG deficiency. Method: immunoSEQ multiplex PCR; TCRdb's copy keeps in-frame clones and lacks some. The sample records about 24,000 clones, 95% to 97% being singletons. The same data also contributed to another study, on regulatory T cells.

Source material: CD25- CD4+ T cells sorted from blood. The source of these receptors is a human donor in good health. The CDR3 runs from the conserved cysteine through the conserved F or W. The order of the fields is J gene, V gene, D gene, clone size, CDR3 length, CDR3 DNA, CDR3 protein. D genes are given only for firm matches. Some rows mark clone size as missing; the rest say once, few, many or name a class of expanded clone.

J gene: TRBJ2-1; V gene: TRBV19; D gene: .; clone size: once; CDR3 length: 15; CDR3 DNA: TGTGCCAGTAGTATAGAGGCCAGCTCCTACAATGAGCAGTTCTTC; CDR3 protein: CASSIEASSYNEQFF
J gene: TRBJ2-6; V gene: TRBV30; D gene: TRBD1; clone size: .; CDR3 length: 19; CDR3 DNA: TGTGCCTGGAGAGTGGACAGGGACTTTTTAGGTATGGGGGCCAACGTCCTGACTTTC; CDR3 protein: CAWRVDRDFLGMGANVLTF
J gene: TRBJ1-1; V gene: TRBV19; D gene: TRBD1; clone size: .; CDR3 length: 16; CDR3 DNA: TGTGCCAGTAGTATAGTAAGGGACAGGGGGAACACTGAAGCTTTCTTT; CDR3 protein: CASSIVRDRGNTEAFF
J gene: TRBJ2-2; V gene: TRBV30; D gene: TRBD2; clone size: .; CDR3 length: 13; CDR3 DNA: TGTGCCTGGAGGGGGAGGGACCCCGGGGAGCTGTTTTTT; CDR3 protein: CAWRGRDPGELFF
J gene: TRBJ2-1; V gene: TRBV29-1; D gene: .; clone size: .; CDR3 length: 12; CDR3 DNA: TGCAGCGTGGGGGACAACCTTAATGAGCAGTTCTTC; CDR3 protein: CSVGDNLNEQFF
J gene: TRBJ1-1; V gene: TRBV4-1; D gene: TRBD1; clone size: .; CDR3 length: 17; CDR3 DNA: TGCGCCAGCAGCCGGATGCTGGGGACAGGGCTTCGGGCTGTAGCTTTCTTT; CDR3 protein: CASSRMLGTGLRAVAFF
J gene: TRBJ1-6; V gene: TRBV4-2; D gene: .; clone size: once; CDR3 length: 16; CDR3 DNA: TGTGCCAGCAGCCAGGACAGTGGAGGCTATAATTCCCCCCTCCACTTT; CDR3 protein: CASSQDSGGYNSPLHF
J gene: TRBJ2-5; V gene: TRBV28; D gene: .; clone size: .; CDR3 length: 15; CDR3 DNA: TGTGCCAGCAGCGCGGCGGGACGGGGGTGGGAGACCCAGTACTTC; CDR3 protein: CASSAAGRGWETQYF
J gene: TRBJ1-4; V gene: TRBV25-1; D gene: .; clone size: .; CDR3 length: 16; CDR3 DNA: TGTGCCAGCGGCTACGGAGCAATCTTTACTAATGAAAAACTGTTTTTT; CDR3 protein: CASGYGAIFTNEKLFF
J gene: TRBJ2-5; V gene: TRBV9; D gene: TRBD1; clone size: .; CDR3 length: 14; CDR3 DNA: TGTGCCAGCAGCGCCTTGACAGGGGAGGAGACCCAGTACTTC; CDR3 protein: CASSALTGEETQYF
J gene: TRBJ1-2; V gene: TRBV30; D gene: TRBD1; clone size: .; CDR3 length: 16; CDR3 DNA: TGTGCCTGGAGTCCAGCCTTCCGGGACAGTCGATATGGCTACACCTTC; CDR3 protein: CAWSPAFRDSRYGYTF
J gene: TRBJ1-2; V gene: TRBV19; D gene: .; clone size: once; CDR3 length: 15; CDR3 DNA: TGTGCCAGTAGTATAGGGACAACTCATTTCTATGGCTACACCTTC; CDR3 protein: CASSIGTTHFYGYTF
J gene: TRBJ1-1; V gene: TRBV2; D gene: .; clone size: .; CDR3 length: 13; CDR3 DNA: TGTGCCAGCAGTACCGACAAGAACACTGAAGCTTTCTTT; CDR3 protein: CASSTDKNTEAFF
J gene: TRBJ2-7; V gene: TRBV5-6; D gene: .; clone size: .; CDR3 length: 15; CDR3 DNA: TGTGCCAGCAGCTTAATATCGGACAGATCCTACGAGCAGTACTTC; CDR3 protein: CASSLISDRSYEQYF
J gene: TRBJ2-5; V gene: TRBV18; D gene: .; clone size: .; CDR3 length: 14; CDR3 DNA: TGTGCCAGCTCACCCCTAGAGACCCAAGAGACCCAGTACTTC; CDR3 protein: CASSPLETQETQYF
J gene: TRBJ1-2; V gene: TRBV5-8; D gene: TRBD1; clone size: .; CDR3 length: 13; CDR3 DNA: TGTGCCAGCAGCTTTCAGGGGGCTTACGGCTACACCTTC; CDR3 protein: CASSFQGAYGYTF
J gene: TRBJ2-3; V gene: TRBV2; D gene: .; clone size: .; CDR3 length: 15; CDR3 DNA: TGTGCCAGCAGTGGAGAGACAGCTAGCACAGATACGCAGTATTTT; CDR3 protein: CASSGETASTDTQYF
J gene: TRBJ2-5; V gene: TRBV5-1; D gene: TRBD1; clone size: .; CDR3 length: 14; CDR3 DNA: TGCGCCAGCAGCCCTGGACAGGGGAGAGAGACCCAGTACTTC; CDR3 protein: CASSPGQGRETQYF
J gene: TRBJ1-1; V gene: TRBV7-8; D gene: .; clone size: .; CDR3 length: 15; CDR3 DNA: TGTGCCAGCAGCTTTCTGGTATTGGGCAGCACTGAAGCTTTCTTT; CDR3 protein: CASSFLVLGSTEAFF